This T cell receptor (beta chain) was retrieved from a study of somatic mutations in cytotoxic T cells in rheumatoid arthritis. Study-wide context: It was right after diagnosis, before any treatment, that patient blood (about 30 ml EDTA) was drawn. A subset of V beta antibody-stained T-cell populations was isolated by flow sorting, reaching nearly 100% purity, and this subset included V beta1+ cells that went on to TCRB sequencing. The study, taken as a whole, reports: Within 8 of 65 patients, the single biggest CD8+ clone made up more than 20% of CD8+ cells.

Original processing notes: Concordance between patient CD8+ clones exceeding 1% and published virus-specific TCRB sequences was infrequent. This table comes from immunoSEQ multiplex PCR, and its TCRdb copy is limited to in-frame clones, with some not included. D and trimming come from the DNA, and the V and J calls and clone size come from that table. The sample includes roughly 5,000 clones, approximately 78% of them seen just once. The sample holds a few counts of this clone. Antigen: not known. This CDR3 has 11 residues. V lost 5 bases to trimming and J lost 7 bases; unmatched junction nucleotides: 2. Germline V gene data show CDR1 as GTSNPN and CDR2 as SVGIG (reference sequence).

The rearrangement uses TRBV30 and TRBJ1-2; 9 nucleotides line up with TRBD1. Sequencing was carried out using CD8+ T cells sorted from blood. This receptor was identified in an adult with rheumatoid arthritis. Written as DNA, the CDR3 is TGTGCCTGGGTACAGGGGGCTGGCTACACCTTC. Its protein is CAWVQGAGYTF. The full variable domain, with the rest looked up from reference TRBV30 and TRBJ1-2, is SQTIHQWPATLVQPVGSPLSLECTVEGTSNPNLYWYRQAAGRGLQLLFYSVGIGQISSEVPQNLSASRPQDRQFILSSKKLLLSDSGFYLCAWVQGAGYTFGSGTRLTVV.